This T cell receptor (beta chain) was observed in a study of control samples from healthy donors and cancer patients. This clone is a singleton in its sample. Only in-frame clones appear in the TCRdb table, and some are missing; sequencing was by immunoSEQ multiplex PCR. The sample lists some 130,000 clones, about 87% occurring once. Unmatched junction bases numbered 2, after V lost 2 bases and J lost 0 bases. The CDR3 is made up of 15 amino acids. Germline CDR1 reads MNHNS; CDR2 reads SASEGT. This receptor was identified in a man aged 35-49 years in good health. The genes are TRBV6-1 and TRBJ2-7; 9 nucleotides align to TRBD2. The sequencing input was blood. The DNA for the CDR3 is TGTGCCAGCAGTGAACTAGCGGGGAGCTCCTACGAGCAGTACTTC. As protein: CASSELAGSSYEQYF.